The present T cell receptor beta chain was sequenced within a study of blood T cell repertoires in COVID-19. The overall study: From T cells, B-cell-depleted T cells, or PBMCs came the material, which was cDNA or gDNA.

Per the study methods: Amplification of reference gene primers provided the estimated nucleated cell counts. TCRdb's table, derived via immunoSEQ multiplex PCR, lists solely in-frame clones and lacks some. From that table come the V and J calls and clone size; the DNA was used to work out D and trimming. The sample has 130,000 to 150,000 clones; approximately 78% are singletons. Between the trimmed V and J ends, which lost 6 bases and 4 bases, there was a span of 17 bases. CDR1 and CDR2 (germline): SGDLS, YYNGEE. This CDR3 is built from 15 residues. This receptor was obtained from a human donor with acute or convalescent COVID-19. The donor label of this sample is uncertain. V is TRBV9 and J is TRBJ2-1; D is undetermined. The sequenced material came from peripheral blood. As DNA, the CDR3 is TGTGCCAGCAAGGCGGCCGCAGAACCTTACAATGAGCAGTTCTTC. This codes for CASKAAAEPYNEQFF.